The 12 T cell receptor beta chains below come from one sample, sequenced in a study of Graves' ophthalmopathy and Graves' hyperthyroidism. RNA transcripts served as template for amplifying TCR beta CDR3 sequences. HTBI-primed first-round RT-PCR preceded second-round multiplex PCR. TCRdb redid the calling of the multiplex PCR reads with MiXCR, one entry per CDR3 protein. Of about 39,000 distinct CDR3 sequences detected, roughly 50% appear once; the ten largest clones hold approximately 27%. Input material: peripheral blood. The receptor source for this set is an adult woman with stable Graves' hyperthyroidism.

This clonotype was seen many times. The J gene is TRBJ2-7, the V gene TRBV6-5, with unresolved D. Trimming removed 2 bases at V and 5 bases at J, with 7 bases between. The CDR3 length is 12 residues. The germline gives CDR1 MNHEY, CDR2 SVGAGI. The CDR3 coding sequence is TGTGCCAGCAGTTACGATGGGGACGAGCAGTACTTC. This translates into CASSYDGDEQYF.

There are many counts of this clonotype. This chain links TRBV3-1 with TRBJ2-5; D might be TRBD1 (5 bases). CDR1 is LGHDT and CDR2 is YNNKEL in the germline V gene (reference sequence). Trimming took off 0 bases at V and 1 base at J, with 9 bases between the two ends. The CDR3 consists of 15 residues. The CDR3 loop reads CASSQEWTFQETQYF. CDR3 in DNA: TGTGCCAGCAGCCAAGAATGGACATTCCAAGAGACCCAGTACTTC.

The genes are TRBV14 and TRBJ2-3; tentatively, D is TRBD2 (7 bases). This CDR3 has 20 amino acids. Germline V gene sequence: CDR1 SGHDN, CDR2 FVKESK. V dropped 5 bases and J dropped 1 base, with 28 bases sitting between them. CDR3: CASSVPKGVPSGSGTDTQYF. The CDR3 coding sequence is TGTGCCAGCAGCGTCCCCAAGGGGGTTCCTAGCGGCTCAGGCACAGATACGCAGTATTTT.

This clonotype occurred many times. The rearrangement uses TRBV7-9 and TRBJ1-1; maybe TRBD1 (6 bases). CDR1 is SEHNR, CDR2 FQNEAQ, per germline (reference sequence). V was shortened by 6 bases and J by 7 bases, with 12 bases between the two germline ends. The length of the CDR3 is 12 residues. The CDR3 region has the DNA TGTGCCAGCAGTCGCCGGGACAATGAAGCTTTCTTT. Its translation: CASSRRDNEAFF.

This clonotype was seen at least ten times. Here the CDR3 reads CASSKPQDRGTGYTF. The DNA of the CDR3 is TGTGCCAGCAGTAAACCTCAGGACAGGGGAACCGGCTACACCTTC. The chain combines TRBV28 with TRBJ1-2, with 9 bases fitting TRBD1. The V gene's germline CDR1 is MDHEN and CDR2 SYDVKM. CDR3 length: 15 residues. The junction had 12 bases not matched to a gene; V was cut back by 5 bases and J by 8 bases.

V is TRBV7-8 and J is TRBJ2-6; 14 bases align to TRBD2. The V gene's germline CDR1 is SGHVS and CDR2 FQNEAQ. CDR3 length equals 20 residues. Trimming at V came to 7 bases and at J to 4 bases, leaving 15 bases not matched to a gene. This CDR3 is CASNPAGTSGSRLGANVLTF. The CDR3 region has the DNA TGTGCCAGCAACCCAGCCGGGACTAGCGGGAGTCGCTTAGGGGCCAACGTCCTGACTTTC.

This clonotype was seen at least ten times. The gene calls are TRBV19 and TRBJ2-2; 9 bases align to TRBD1. Unmatched junction bases numbered 11, after V lost 5 bases and J lost 7 bases. The length of the CDR3 is 16 residues. Per germline, CDR1 LNHDA and CDR2 SQIVND (reference sequence). CDR3 loop: CASSASPGTGYGELFF. CDR3 nucleotides: TGTGCCAGTAGTGCATCTCCCGGGACAGGGTACGGGGAGCTGTTTTTT.

This clonotype was seen many times. The chain links TRBV4-2 to TRBJ2-7, with TRBD2 matching 15 bases. The CDR3 extends over 16 amino acids. Germline-derived CDR1 and CDR2 are LGHNA and YNFKEQ. V lost 1 base to trimming and J lost 2 bases; unmatched junction nucleotides: 0. The CDR3 nucleotides read TGTGCCAGCAGCCAAGGGACTAGCGGGAGGGCCTACGAGCAGTACTTC. Amino acids: CASSQGTSGRAYEQYF.

This clonotype was counted many times. A much larger clone lies one base from this, so it may be a read error. This rearrangement joins TRBV9 to TRBJ2-7; D not certain. The length of the CDR3 is 11 residues. From germline, CDR1 is SGDLS and CDR2 YYNGEE. CDR3 region: CASGVGNKQYF. CDR3 in DNA: TGTGCCAGCGGCGTAGGAAACAAGCAGTACTTC. The whole variable domain, remainder taken from reference TRBV9 and TRBJ2-7, is DSGVTQTPKHLITATGQRVTLRCSPRSGDLSVYWYQQSLDQGLQFLIQYYNGEERAKGNILERFSAQQFPDLHSELNLSSLELGDSALYFCASGVGNKQYFGPGTRLTVT.

At least ten counts were recorded for this clonotype. The chain's CDR3 is CSARESRGMNTGELFF. The CDR3, as DNA: TGCAGTGCTAGAGAATCCAGGGGTATGAACACCGGGGAGCTGTTTTTT. The chain employs TRBV20-1 and TRBJ2-2, with D perhaps matching TRBD1 (6 bases). This CDR3 has 16 amino acids. V was shortened by 0 bases and J by 1 base, with 12 bases between the two germline ends. Germline CDR1 DFQATT, CDR2 SNEGSKA (reference sequence).

This clonotype was found a few times. The chain employs TRBV6-1 and TRBJ1-2; no definite D call. Trimming cost V 6 bases and J 2 bases, with 16 bases left between them. This CDR3 comprises 15 residues. Germline V lookup: CDR1 MNHNS, CDR2 SASEGT. The CDR3 DNA is TGTGCCAGCAGATCCAACACCGCAGGAAACTATGGCTACACCTTC. It specifies CASRSNTAGNYGYTF.

This sequence joins TRBV29-1 and TRBJ2-2; tentatively, D is TRBD1 (6 bases). Trimming removed 5 bases from V and 7 bases from J, with 14 bases in between. This CDR3 region has 13 residues. Germline CDR1 reads SQVTM; CDR2 reads ANQGSEA. CDR3 bases: TGCAGCGTTCTTCAGGGGATGGTCGGGGAGCTGTTTTTT. Protein: CSVLQGMVGELFF.